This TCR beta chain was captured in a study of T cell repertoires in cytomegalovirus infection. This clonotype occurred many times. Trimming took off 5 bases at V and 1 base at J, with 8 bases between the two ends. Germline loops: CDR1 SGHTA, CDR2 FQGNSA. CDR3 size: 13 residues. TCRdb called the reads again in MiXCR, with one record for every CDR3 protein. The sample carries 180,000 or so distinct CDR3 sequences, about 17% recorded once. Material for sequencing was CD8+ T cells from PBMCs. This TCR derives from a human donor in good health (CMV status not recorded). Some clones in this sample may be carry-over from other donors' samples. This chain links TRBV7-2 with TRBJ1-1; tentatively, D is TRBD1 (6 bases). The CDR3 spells CASSRTENTEAFF. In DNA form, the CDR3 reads TGTGCCAGCAGCCGGACAGAGAACACTGAAGCTTTCTTT.